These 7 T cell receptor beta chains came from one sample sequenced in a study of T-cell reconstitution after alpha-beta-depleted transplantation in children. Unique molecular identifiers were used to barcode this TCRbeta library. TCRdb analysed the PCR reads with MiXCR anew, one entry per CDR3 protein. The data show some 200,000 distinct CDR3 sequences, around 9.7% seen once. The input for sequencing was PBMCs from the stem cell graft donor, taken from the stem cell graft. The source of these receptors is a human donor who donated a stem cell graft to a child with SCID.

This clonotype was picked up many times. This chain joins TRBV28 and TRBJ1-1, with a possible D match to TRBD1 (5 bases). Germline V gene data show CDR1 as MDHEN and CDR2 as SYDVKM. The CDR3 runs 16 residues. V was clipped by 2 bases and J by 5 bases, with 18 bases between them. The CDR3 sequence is CASSLLGAALGTEAFF. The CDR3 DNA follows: TGTGCCAGCAGTTTACTCGGGGCGGCCCTTGGGACTGAAGCTTTCTTT.

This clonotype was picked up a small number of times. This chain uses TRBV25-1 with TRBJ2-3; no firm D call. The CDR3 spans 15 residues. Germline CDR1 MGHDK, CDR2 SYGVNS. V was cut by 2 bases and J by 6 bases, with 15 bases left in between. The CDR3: CASSEGSVRADTQYF. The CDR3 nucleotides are TGTGCCAGCAGTGAAGGCTCTGTCCGAGCTGATACGCAGTATTTT.

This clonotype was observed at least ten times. CDR3 sequence (DNA): TGTGCCAGCAGCCAAGATAGCAGGGGCTGGACGGATGAGCAGTTCTTC. Encoded protein: CASSQDSRGWTDEQFF. V usage is TRBV3-1 and J usage is TRBJ2-1, with D perhaps matching TRBD1 (6 bases). The CDR3 loop spans 16 amino acids. Per germline, CDR1 LGHDT and CDR2 YNNKEL (reference sequence). With 0 bases removed from V and 8 bases from J, the gap between germline ends came to 17 bases.

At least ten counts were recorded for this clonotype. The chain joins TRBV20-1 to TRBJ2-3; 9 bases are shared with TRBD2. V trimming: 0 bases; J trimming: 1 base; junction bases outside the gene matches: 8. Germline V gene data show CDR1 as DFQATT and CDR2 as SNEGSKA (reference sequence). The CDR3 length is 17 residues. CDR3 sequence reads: CSARDIGASGGTDTQYF. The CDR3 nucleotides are TGCAGTGCTAGAGATATTGGGGCTAGCGGGGGCACAGATACGCAGTATTTT.

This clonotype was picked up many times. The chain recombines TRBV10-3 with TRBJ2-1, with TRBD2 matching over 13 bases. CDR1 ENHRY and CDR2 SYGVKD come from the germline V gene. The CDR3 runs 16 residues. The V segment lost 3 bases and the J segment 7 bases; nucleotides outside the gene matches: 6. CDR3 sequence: CAISELAGGLGNEQFF. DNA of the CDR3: TGTGCCATCAGTGAACTAGCGGGGGGGCTTGGGAATGAGCAGTTCTTC.

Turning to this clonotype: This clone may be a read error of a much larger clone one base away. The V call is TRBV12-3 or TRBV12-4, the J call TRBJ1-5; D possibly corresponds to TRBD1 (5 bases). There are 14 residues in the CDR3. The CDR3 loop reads CASSWDGGHQPQLF. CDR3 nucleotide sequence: TGTGCCAGCAGTTGGGACGGAGGGCATCAGCCCCAGCTTTTT.

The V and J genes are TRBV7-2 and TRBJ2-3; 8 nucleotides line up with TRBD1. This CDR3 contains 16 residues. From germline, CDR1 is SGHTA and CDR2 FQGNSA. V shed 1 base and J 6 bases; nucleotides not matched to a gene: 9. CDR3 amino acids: CASSLGVGQVQDTQYF. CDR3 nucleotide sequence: TGTGCCAGCAGCTTAGGCGTGGGACAGGTCCAGGATACGCAGTATTTT. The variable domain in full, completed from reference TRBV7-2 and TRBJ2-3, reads GAGVSQSPSNKVTEKGKDVELRCDPISGHTALYWYRQSLGQGLEFLIYFQGNSAPDKSGLPSDRFSAERTGGSVSTLTIQRTQQEDSAVYLCASSLGVGQVQDTQYFGPGTRLTVL.